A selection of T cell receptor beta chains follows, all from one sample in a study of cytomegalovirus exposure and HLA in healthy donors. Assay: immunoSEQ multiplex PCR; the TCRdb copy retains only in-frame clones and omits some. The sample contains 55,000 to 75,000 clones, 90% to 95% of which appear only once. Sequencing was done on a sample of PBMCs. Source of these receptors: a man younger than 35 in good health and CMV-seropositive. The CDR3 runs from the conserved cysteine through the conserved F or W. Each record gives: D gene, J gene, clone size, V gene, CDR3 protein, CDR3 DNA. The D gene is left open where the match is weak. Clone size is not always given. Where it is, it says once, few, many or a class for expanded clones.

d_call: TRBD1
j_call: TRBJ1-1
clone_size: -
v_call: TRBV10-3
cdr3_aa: CAISLRQGMNTEAFF
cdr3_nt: TGTGCCATCAGCTTACGACAGGGGATGAACACTGAAGCTTTCTTT

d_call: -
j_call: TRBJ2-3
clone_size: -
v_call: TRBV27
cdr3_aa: CASSSSGYTDTQYF
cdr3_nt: TGTGCCAGCAGTTCGAGCGGATACACAGATACGCAGTATTTT

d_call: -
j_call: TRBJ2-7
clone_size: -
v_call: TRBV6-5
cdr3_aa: CASSRGGTARYEQYF
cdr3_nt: TGTGCCAGCAGCCGGGGCGGGACCGCCAGGTACGAGCAGTACTTC

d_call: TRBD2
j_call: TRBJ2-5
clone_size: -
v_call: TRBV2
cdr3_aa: CASDRTSAYQETQYF
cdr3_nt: TGTGCCAGCGACCGGACTAGTGCCTATCAAGAGACCCAGTACTTC

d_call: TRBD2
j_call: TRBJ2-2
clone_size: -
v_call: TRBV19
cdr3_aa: CASSTGLGTTGELFF
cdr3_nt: TGTGCCAGTAGTACGGGACTAGGGACCACCGGGGAGCTGTTTTTT

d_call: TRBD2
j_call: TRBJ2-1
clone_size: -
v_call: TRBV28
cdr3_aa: CASSFIAGGSYNEQFF
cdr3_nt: TGTGCCAGCAGTTTTATAGCGGGAGGCTCCTACAATGAGCAGTTCTTC

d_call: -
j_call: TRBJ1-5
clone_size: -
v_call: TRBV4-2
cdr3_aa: CASSQGELDQPQHF
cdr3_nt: TGTGCCAGCAGCCAAGGGGAGTTGGATCAGCCCCAGCATTTT

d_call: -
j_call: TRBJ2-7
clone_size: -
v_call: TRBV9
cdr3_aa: CASSAGGGAGYYEQYF
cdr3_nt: TGTGCCAGCAGCGCAGGCGGCGGGGCCGGTTACTACGAGCAGTACTTC

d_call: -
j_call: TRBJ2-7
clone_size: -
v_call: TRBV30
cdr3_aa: CAVGGTSQTSAYEQYF
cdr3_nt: TGTGCCGTCGGGGGAACTAGCCAGACCAGTGCCTACGAGCAGTACTTC

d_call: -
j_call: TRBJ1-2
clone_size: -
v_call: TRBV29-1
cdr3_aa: CSVPQGGGTWGYTF
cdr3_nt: TGCAGCGTTCCCCAGGGAGGGGGGACCTGGGGCTACACCTTC

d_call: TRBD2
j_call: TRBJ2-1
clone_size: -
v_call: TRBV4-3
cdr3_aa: CASSQQLAGEYNEQFF
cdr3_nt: TGCGCCAGCAGCCAACAACTAGCGGGAGAATACAATGAGCAGTTCTTC

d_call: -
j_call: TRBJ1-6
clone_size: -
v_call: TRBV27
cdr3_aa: CASSLWGSNSPLHF
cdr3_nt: TGTGCCAGCAGTTTATGGGGCTCTAATTCACCCCTCCACTTT

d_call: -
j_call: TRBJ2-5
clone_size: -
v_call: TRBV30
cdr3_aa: CASTAQGHQETQYF
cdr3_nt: TGTGCCAGCACGGCCCAGGGTCACCAAGAGACCCAGTACTTC

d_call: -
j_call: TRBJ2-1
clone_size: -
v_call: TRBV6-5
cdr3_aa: CASSYQGSSYNEQFF
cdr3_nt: TGTGCCAGCAGTTACCAGGGGAGCTCCTACAATGAGCAGTTCTTC

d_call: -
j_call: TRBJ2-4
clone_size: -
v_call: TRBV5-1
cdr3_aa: CASSLSQGMDIQYF
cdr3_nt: TGCGCCAGCAGCTTAAGTCAGGGTATGGACATTCAGTACTTC

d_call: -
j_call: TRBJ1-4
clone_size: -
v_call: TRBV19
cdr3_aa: CASTPSGIANEKLFF
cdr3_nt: TGTGCCAGTACCCCGTCGGGGATAGCTAATGAAAAACTGTTTTTT

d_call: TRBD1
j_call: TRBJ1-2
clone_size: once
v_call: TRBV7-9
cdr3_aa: CASSLVGQGASGYTF
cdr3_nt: TGTGCCAGCAGCTTGGTCGGACAGGGGGCTTCCGGCTACACCTTC